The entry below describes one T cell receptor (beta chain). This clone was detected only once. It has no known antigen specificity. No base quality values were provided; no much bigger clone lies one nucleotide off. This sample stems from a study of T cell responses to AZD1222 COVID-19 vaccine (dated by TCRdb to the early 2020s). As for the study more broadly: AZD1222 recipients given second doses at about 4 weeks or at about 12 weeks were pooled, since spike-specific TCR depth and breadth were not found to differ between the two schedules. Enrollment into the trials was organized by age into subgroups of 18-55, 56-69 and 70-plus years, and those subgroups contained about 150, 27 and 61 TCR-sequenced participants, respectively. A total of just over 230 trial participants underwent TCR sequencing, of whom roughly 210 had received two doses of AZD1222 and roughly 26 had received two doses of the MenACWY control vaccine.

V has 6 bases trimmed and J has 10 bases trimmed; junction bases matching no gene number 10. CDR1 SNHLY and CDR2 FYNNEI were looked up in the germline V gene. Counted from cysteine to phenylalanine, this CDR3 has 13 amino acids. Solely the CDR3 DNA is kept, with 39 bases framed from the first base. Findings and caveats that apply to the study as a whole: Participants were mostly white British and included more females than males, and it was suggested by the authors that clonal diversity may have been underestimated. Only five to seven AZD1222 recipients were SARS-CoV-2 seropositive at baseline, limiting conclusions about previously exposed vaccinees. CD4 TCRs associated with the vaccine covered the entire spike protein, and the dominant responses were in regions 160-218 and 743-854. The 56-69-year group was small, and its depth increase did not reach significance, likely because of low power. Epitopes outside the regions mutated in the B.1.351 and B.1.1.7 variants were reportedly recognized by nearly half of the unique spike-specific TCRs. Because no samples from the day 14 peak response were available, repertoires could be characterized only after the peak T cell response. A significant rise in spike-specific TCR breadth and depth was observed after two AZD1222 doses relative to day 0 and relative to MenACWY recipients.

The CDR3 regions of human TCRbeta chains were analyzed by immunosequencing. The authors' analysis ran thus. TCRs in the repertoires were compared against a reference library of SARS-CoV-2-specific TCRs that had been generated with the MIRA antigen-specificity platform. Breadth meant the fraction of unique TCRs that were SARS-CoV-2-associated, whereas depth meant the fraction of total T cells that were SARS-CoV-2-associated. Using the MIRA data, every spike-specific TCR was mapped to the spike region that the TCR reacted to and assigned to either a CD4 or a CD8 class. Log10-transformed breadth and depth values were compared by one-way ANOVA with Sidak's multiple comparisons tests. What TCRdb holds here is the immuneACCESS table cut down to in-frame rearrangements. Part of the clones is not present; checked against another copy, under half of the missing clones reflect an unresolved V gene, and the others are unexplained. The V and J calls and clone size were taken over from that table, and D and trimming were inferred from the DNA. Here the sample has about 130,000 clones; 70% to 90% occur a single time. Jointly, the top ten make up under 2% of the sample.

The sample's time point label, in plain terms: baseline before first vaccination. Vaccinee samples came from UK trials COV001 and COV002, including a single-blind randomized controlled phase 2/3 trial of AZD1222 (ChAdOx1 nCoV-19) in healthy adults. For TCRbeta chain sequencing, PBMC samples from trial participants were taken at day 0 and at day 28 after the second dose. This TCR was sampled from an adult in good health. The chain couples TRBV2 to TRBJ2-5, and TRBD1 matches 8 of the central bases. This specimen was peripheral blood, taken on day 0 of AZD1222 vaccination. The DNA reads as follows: TGTGCCAGCAGAACCGGACAGGGCCGGGGCCAGTACTTC. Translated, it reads CASRTGQGRGQYF.